Here is one T cell receptor (beta chain) with its context. The data derive from a study of cytomegalovirus exposure and HLA in healthy donors. Primers included in the PCR were 60 Vbeta and 13 Jbeta primers. Assay used: immunoSEQ multiplex PCR; TCRdb lists only in-frame clones, some missing. Of 90,000 to 100,000 clones listed, approximately 76% are singletons. Germline lookup yields CDR1 MNHNY and CDR2 SVGAGI (reference sequence). CDR3 length: 14 amino acids. Germline trimming cut 7 bases from V and 5 bases from J; bases unmatched to any gene: 9. The TCR originated in a woman aged 60-70 years in good health and CMV-seropositive. V usage is TRBV6-6 and J usage is TRBJ2-7, with 9 positions matching TRBD1. Specimen: PBMCs. The CDR3 DNA follows: TGTGCCAGCATTCTTGACAGGGGGTCCCACGAGCAGTACTTC. Amino acid sequence: CASILDRGSHEQYF.